This T cell receptor beta chain was captured by sequencing in a study of T cell changes during pregnancy in multiple sclerosis. Assay: immunoSEQ multiplex PCR; the TCRdb copy retains only in-frame clones and omits some. Found here are around 65,000 clones, about 92% of them singletons; the top ten hold 2.5% to 3.5%. The length of the CDR3 is 13 residues. CDR1 is LNHDA, CDR2 SQIVND, per germline (reference sequence). The V end lost 5 bases, the J end lost 5 bases, and 10 bases lay between the germline ends. This clone was seen a few times. This receptor was taken from a female donor in good health, enrolled as a control in a pregnancy study. The starting material was peripheral blood, obtained in the first trimester of pregnancy. This chain connects TRBV19 to TRBJ1-5; a weak D match, TRBD1 (6 bases). The CDR3 loop is CASSPDSYQPQHF. As DNA, the CDR3 is TGTGCCAGTAGTCCGGACAGCTATCAGCCCCAGCATTTT.